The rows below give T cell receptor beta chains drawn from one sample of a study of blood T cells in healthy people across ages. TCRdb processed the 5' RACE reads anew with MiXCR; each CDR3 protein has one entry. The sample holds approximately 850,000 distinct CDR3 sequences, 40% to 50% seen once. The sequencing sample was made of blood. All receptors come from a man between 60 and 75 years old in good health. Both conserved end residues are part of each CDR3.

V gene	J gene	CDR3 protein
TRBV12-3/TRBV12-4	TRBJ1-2	CASSDSQRGYTF
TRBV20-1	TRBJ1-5	CGASPTGSSNQPQHF
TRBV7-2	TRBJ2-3	CASSGSGGKADTQYF
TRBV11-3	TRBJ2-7	CASSSDRVFFEQYF
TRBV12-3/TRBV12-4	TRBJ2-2	CASSLIGGGTGELFF
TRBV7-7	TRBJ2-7	CASSFREQELLYEQYF
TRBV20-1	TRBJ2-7	CSARDLGTSTHEQYF
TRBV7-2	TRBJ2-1	CASSPRPRSYNEQFF
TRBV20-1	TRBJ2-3	CSAHPGRVFTDTQYF
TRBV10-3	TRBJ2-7	CAISEPTRNEQYF
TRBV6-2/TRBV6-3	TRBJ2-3	CASSPDRSSGTQYF
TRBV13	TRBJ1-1	CASSPPGTGGVGTEAFF
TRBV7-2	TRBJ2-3	CASSPKDTQYF
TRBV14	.	CASSQEPRQGAPSEQYF
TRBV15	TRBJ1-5	CATSSGNQPQHF
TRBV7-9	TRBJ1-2	CASSVGAMGYGYTF
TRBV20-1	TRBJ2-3	CSAQQGASTDTQYF
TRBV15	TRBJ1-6	CATSRSQGEGSPLHF
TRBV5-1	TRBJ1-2	CASSLSTGDYGYTF
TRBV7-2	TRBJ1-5	CASRDQPNQPQHF
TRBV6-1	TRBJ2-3	CASRPGDRGTDTQYF
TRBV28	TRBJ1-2	CASSFNGQNYGYTF
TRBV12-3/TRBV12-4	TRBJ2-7	CASSFNGREQYF
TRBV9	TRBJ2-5	CASSGGGVETQYF
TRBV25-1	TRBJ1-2	CASSETDSYGYTF
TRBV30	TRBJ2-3	CAWTRDSSDTQYF
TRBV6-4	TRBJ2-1	CASSDSILAGVSYNEQFF
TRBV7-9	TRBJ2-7	CASSGDGDKDSYEQYF